This T cell receptor (beta chain) was sequenced for a study of T cells in Graves' hyperthyroidism and ophthalmopathy. The investigators amplified TCR beta CDR3 regions from RNA transcripts. With the HTBI primer set, the TCR CDR3 went through a first round of RT-PCR. TCRdb reanalysed the multiplex PCR reads using MiXCR and keeps one entry per CDR3 protein. The table records some 200,000 distinct CDR3 sequences, roughly 17% of them present only once. General study findings and limits: Model output signaled ophthalmopathy a median roughly 6.1 months ahead of onset. Blood also carried most thyroid clonotypes expanded above 0.001.

This clonotype has a count of ten or more. No antigen is known for it. This CDR3 has 14 residues. V was shortened by 1 base and J by 4 bases, with 10 bases between the two germline ends. The germline gives CDR1 SGHRS, CDR2 YFSETQ. The clonotype comes from a man aged 50 to 60 with Graves' hyperthyroidism. Material: blood. The chain employs TRBV5-1 and TRBJ2-3; the D is unclear. The CDR3 reads CASSLFTPADTQYF. CDR3 sequence (DNA): TGCGCCAGCAGCTTGTTCACTCCGGCAGATACGCAGTATTTT.